This section outlines one T cell receptor beta chain sequence together with its context. Trimming pared 0 bases from V and 0 bases from J, leaving 8 bases between. CDR3 length: 15 residues. Per the germline V gene, CDR1 is LGHNA and CDR2 is YNFKEQ. Data came from immunoSEQ multiplex PCR; TCRdb stores just in-frame clones and leaves some out. The repertoire holds 40,000 to 60,000 clones, roughly 94% seen once, with less than 6.5% in the top ten. The data were obtained in a study of T cell changes during pregnancy in multiple sclerosis. This TCR was recovered from a female donor with multiple sclerosis, enrolled in a pregnancy study. This chain links TRBV4-2 with TRBJ1-1, with D hard to call. The source material was CD8+ T cells from peripheral blood mononuclear cells, sampled in the first trimester of pregnancy. Here the CDR3 DNA reads TGTGCCAGCAGCCAAGAGAGGTCACTGAACACTGAAGCTTTCTTT. Amino acid sequence: CASSQERSLNTEAFF.